This is a list of T cell receptor beta chains from one sample in a study of early T cells in non-severe SARS-CoV-2 infection. TCRdb processed the 5' RACE reads anew with MiXCR; each CDR3 protein has one entry. The table lists some 61,000 distinct CDR3 sequences, around 14% of them singletons. The specimen was whole blood. All receptors come from an adult who was a healthcare worker with PCR-confirmed SARS-CoV-2 infection or an uninfected control (not recorded which). CDR3s include the opening cysteine and the closing phenylalanine or tryptophan. The order of the fields is J gene, D gene, clone size, CDR3 length, V gene, CDR3 protein, CDR3 DNA. A D gene is named only where the DNA matches it firmly. The size of a clone is reported for some rows only, either as once, few or many, or as a class for expanded clones.

J: TRBJ2-3
D: -
size: many
length: 18
V: TRBV28
CDR3: CASSFSPVGWEYEDTQYF
DNA: TGTGCCAGCAGTTTCTCCCCCGTAGGGTGGGAGTATGAAGATACGCAGTATTTT

J: TRBJ2-2
D: -
size: many
length: 14
V: TRBV6-5
CDR3: CASRRGKPTGELFF
DNA: TGTGCCAGCAGACGGGGAAAGCCCACCGGGGAGCTGTTTTTT

J: TRBJ2-3
D: -
size: few
length: 15
V: TRBV20-1
CDR3: CSASSLQRVTDTQYF
DNA: TGCAGTGCTAGTAGTCTCCAGCGGGTCACAGATACGCAGTATTTT

J: TRBJ1-4
D: -
size: once
length: 13
V: TRBV4-1
CDR3: CASSQGVREKLFF
DNA: TGCGCCAGCAGCCAGGGAGTTCGAGAAAAACTGTTTTTT

J: TRBJ2-3
D: TRBD2
size: few
length: 14
V: TRBV10-3
CDR3: CASRLAGTTDTQYF
DNA: TGTGCCTCCCGTCTAGCGGGAACCACAGATACGCAGTATTTT

J: TRBJ1-6
D: -
size: -
length: 17
V: TRBV18
CDR3: CASSPKSGGLRNSPLHF
DNA: TGTGCCAGCTCACCAAAGAGTGGTGGACTGAGGAATTCACCCCTCCACTTT

J: TRBJ1-2
D: -
size: -
length: 13
V: TRBV11-2
CDR3: CASSLDTRYGYTF
DNA: TGTGCCAGCAGCTTAGATACGCGCTATGGCTACACCTTC

J: TRBJ2-7
D: -
size: -
length: 16
V: TRBV29-1
CDR3: CSVVGPSRVRSNEQYF
DNA: TGCAGCGTTGTAGGCCCCTCCAGGGTTCGAAGCAACGAGCAGTACTTC

J: TRBJ2-1
D: TRBD1
size: -
length: 15
V: TRBV6-5
CDR3: CASSSSGTANNEQFF
DNA: TGTGCCAGCAGTTCATCCGGGACAGCTAACAATGAGCAGTTCTTC

J: TRBJ1-2
D: -
size: many
length: 14
V: TRBV7-6
CDR3: CASSALLDGYGYTF
DNA: TGTGCCAGCAGCGCGCTACTTGATGGCTATGGCTACACCTTC

J: TRBJ2-3
D: -
size: -
length: 14
V: TRBV9
CDR3: CASSGLELEDTQYF
DNA: TGTGCCAGCAGCGGACTAGAGTTGGAGGATACGCAGTATTTT

J: TRBJ2-5
D: -
size: many
length: 11
V: TRBV29-1
CDR3: CSVGGGETQYF
DNA: TGCAGCGTTGGAGGCGGAGAGACCCAGTACTTC

J: TRBJ2-3
D: TRBD2
size: many
length: 17
V: TRBV7-6
CDR3: CASSLTSGIRSTDTQYF
DNA: TGTGCCAGCAGCTTGACTAGCGGGATTCGTAGCACAGATACGCAGTATTTT

J: TRBJ2-7
D: TRBD2
size: many
length: 15
V: TRBV7-2
CDR3: CASSLGTNSPYEQYF
DNA: TGTGCCAGCAGCCTCGGGACTAATTCTCCCTACGAGCAGTACTTC